This T cell receptor (beta chain) was found in a study of shared clonotypes between healthy human individuals. Study as a whole: Donor ages ranged 18 to 49 years: a couple of women, a few men.

As concerns this clone: Its antigen is as yet unknown.

Execution of the assay was at deep level. This table comes from immunoSEQ multiplex PCR, and its TCRdb copy is limited to in-frame clones, with some not included. The sample shows 2 million to 2.5 million clones, approximately 95% of them seen only once. Germline V gene data show CDR1 as MGHRA and CDR2 as YSYEKL. The CDR3 has 15 amino acids. The junction had 6 bases not matched to a gene; V was cut back by 2 bases and J by 6 bases. General observations from the study: There were few donors, and this limited the genetic and exposure-history diversity represented.

Adult donors, all healthy and HIV-negative, had no recent acute infections or vaccinations. The receptor was derived from a man aged 18 to 30 in good health. J is TRBJ2-7 and V is TRBV4-1; TRBD2 agrees at 11 bases. The specimen sequenced was naive CD4+ T cells sorted from blood. The subset is: CD45RA+ positively selected. The CDR3 region has the DNA TGCGCCAGCAGCCAACCGACTAGCGGGAATGGCGAGCAGTACTTC. Translated: CASSQPTSGNGEQYF.